These 10 T cell receptor beta chains came from one sample sequenced in a study of OX40 agonist ivuxolimab in advanced cancers. Here immunoSEQ multiplex PCR was the method, and the copy in TCRdb shows in-frame clones only, minus some. The repertoire holds 60,000 to 70,000 clones, with more than 80% as singletons. The input for sequencing was CD4+ or CD8+ T cells sorted from blood, taken in a trial of the OX40 agonist ivuxolimab. These receptors all come from an adult with an advanced solid tumor such as melanoma, head and neck, liver or kidney cancer.

This clone was seen just once. The chain couples TRBV27 to TRBJ2-1; TRBD1 agrees at 9 bases. There are 15 residues in the CDR3. CDR1 MNHEY and CDR2 SMNVEV come from the germline V gene (reference sequence). J gave up 6 bases and V 5 bases, and 8 bases lay outside the gene matches. The CDR3 spells CASSPRDRVRNEQFF. CDR3 nucleotides: TGTGCCAGCAGTCCCCGGGACAGGGTGCGCAATGAGCAGTTCTTC.

The rearrangement links TRBV29-1 to TRBJ2-3; D remains unclear. The CDR3 is 10 residues long. Germline CDR1 SQVTM, CDR2 ANQGSEA. The germline V and J ends were trimmed by 7 bases and 3 bases, with 5 bases remaining between them. Here the CDR3 reads CSARTDTQYF. The CDR3 coding sequence is TGCAGCGCCAGGACAGATACGCAGTATTTT.

The chain recombines TRBV7-2 with TRBJ1-1; D not certain. The V gene lost 0 bases and the J gene lost 5 bases, with 10 bases spanning the gap. The length of the CDR3 is 14 residues. Germline loops: CDR1 SGHTA, CDR2 FQGNSA. The CDR3, as DNA: TGTGCCAGCAGCTTAGCACAGAAAGCGACTGAAGCTTTCTTT. Translated: CASSLAQKATEAFF.

This chain connects TRBV20-1 to TRBJ2-7; D unclear. The ends were cut back, 2 bases at V and 6 bases at J, with 5 bases in the middle. CDR3 length equals 10 residues. Germline V gives CDR1 DFQATT, CDR2 SNEGSKA (reference sequence). The CDR3 DNA reads as TGCAGTGCTAGACTGAGCGAGCAGTACTTC. Encoded protein: CSARLSEQYF.

In the case of this clone: Additional DNA sequences in this sample encode the identical CDR3. The V and J genes are TRBV28 and TRBJ2-2, with 8 positions matching TRBD2. V lost 11 bases, J lost 2 bases, and 7 bases stayed unmatched. The CDR3 sequence is 14 residues long. CDR1 and CDR2 (germline): MDHEN, SYDVKM. The DNA of the CDR3 is TGTGCCTCCTTGGCGGGGGGAAACACCGGGGAGCTGTTTTTT. Its protein is CASLAGGNTGELFF.

V usage is TRBV6-1 and J usage is TRBJ1-4; D remains ambiguous. Trimming took 7 bases from V and 2 from J, leaving 14 bases between them. Germline assignment: CDR1 MNHNS and CDR2 SASEGT. The CDR3 is 15 residues long. CDR3 bases: TGTGCCAGCATTAGGACGCCGGGCACTAATGAAAAACTGTTTTTT. Its protein is CASIRTPGTNEKLFF.

This clone was seen just once. The chain has TRBV29-1 and TRBJ2-1, with D perhaps matching TRBD1 (5 bases). The CDR3 is made up of 11 amino acids. CDR1 is SQVTM and CDR2 is ANQGSEA in the germline V gene. V gave up 6 bases and J gave up 4 bases, with 7 bases separating them. The CDR3 reads CSVDRYNEQFF. DNA for the CDR3: TGCAGCGTCGACAGATACAATGAGCAGTTCTTC.

The chain joins TRBV29-1 to TRBJ1-2; D uncertain. The CDR3 length is 12 residues. The V gene's germline CDR1 is SQVTM and CDR2 ANQGSEA. V lost 4 bases and J 4 bases, leaving 10 bases between the germline ends. The CDR3 DNA follows: TGCAGCGTTGGTGGAGGAACCTATGGCTACACCTTC. As protein: CSVGGGTYGYTF. Drawing the rest from reference TRBV29-1 and TRBJ1-2, the complete variable domain is SAVISQKPSRDICQRGTSLTIQCQVDSQVTMMFWYRQQPGQSLTLIATANQGSEATYESGFVIDKFPISRPNLTFSTLTVSNMSPEDSSIYLCSVGGGTYGYTFGSGTRLTVV.

The CDR3 protein is CASSLALLSGELFF. In DNA, the CDR3 is TGTGCCAGCAGCTTAGCGCTCCTATCTGGGGAGCTGTTTTTT. This chain connects TRBV7-6 to TRBJ2-2; D uncertain. The CDR3 is 14 amino acids. V gave up 0 bases and J gave up 8 bases, with 10 bases separating them. CDR1 SGHVS and CDR2 FNYEAQ come from the germline V gene.

J is TRBJ2-7 and V is TRBV27, with unresolved D. The V end was cut by 4 bases, the J end by 0 bases, with 13 bases between. Germline V gives CDR1 MNHEY, CDR2 SMNVEV (reference sequence). The CDR3 runs 15 residues. CDR3 loop: CASSSGGSFSYEQYF. Here the CDR3 DNA reads TGTGCCAGCAGTTCGGGCGGCAGCTTCTCCTACGAGCAGTACTTC.